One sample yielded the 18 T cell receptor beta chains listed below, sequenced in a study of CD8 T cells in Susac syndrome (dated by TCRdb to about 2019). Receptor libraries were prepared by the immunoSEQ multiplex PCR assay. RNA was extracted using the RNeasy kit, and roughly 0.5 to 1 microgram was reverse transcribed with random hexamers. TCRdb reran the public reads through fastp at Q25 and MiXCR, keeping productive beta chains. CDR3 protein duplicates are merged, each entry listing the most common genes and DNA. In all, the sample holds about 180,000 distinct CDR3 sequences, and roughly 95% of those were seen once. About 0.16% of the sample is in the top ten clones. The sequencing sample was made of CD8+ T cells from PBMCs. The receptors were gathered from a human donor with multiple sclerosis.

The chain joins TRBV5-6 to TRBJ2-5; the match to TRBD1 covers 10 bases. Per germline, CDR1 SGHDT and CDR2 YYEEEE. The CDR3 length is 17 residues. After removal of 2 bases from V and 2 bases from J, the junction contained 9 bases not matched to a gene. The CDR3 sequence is CASSFDVGTGVQETQYF. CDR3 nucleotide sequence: TGTGCCAGCAGCTTTGATGTTGGGACAGGGGTTCAAGAGACCCAGTACTTC.

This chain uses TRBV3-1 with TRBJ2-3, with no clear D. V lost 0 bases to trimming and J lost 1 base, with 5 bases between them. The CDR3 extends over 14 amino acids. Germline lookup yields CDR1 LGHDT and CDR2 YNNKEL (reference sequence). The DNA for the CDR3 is TGTGCCAGCAGCCAAGATCACCGCACAGATACGCAGTATTTT. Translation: CASSQDHRTDTQYF.

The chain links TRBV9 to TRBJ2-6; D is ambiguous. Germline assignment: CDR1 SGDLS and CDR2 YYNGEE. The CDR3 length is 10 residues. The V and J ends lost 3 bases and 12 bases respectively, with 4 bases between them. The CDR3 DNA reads TGTGCCAGCAGCGGGTCCGTCCTGACTTTC. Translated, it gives CASSGSVLTF. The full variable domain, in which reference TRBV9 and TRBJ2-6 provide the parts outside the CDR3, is DSGVTQTPKHLITATGQRVTLRCSPRSGDLSVYWYQQSLDQGLQFLIQYYNGEERAKGNILERFSAQQFPDLHSELNLSSLELGDSALYFCASSGSVLTFGAGSRLTVL.

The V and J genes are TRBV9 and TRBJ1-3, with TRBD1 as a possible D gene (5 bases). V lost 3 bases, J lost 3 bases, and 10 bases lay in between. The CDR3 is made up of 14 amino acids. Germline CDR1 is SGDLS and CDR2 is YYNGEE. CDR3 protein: CASSGGRDGNTIYF. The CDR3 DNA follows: TGTGCCAGCAGCGGAGGCAGGGATGGAAACACCATATATTTT.

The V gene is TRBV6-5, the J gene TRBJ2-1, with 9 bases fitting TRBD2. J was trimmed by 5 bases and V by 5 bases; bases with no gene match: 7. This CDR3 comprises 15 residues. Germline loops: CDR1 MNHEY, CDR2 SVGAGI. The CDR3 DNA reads TGTGCCAGCAGTACCCGCGGGGGGGCAAACAATGAGCAGTTCTTC. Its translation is CASSTRGGANNEQFF.

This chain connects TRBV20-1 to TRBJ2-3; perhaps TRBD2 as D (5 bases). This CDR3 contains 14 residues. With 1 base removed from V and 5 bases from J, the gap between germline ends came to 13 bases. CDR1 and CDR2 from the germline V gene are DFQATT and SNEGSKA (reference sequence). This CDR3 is CSARVVGVGDTQYF. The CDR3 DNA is TGCAGTGCTAGAGTGGTGGGAGTAGGAGATACGCAGTATTTT.

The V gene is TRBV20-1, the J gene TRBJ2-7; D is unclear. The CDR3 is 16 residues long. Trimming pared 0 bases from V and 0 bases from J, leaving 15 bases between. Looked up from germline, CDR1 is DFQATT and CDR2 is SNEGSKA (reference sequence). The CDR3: CSARDLRPDASYEQYF. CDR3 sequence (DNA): TGCAGTGCTAGAGACCTACGCCCGGACGCCTCCTACGAGCAGTACTTC.

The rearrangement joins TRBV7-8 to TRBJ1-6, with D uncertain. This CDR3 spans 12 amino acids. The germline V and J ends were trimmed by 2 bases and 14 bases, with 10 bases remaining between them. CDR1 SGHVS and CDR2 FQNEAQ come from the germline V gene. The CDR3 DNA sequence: TGTGCCAGCAGCTTACCTGGGGATTCCCTCCACTTT. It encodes CASSLPGDSLHF.

CDR3 region: CSVAGTDSGANVLTF. CDR3 bases: TGCAGCGTTGCCGGGACAGACTCTGGGGCCAACGTCCTGACTTTC. The V gene is TRBV29-1, the J gene TRBJ2-6, with TRBD1 matching 7 bases. The junction had 3 bases not matched to a gene; V was cut back by 4 bases and J by 0 bases. Germline CDR1 reads SQVTM; CDR2 reads ANQGSEA. CDR3 length: 15 amino acids. The full variable domain, completed using reference TRBV29-1 and TRBJ2-6, is SAVISQKPSRDICQRGTSLTIQCQVDSQVTMMFWYRQQPGQSLTLIATANQGSEATYESGFVIDKFPISRPNLTFSTLTVSNMSPEDSSIYLCSVAGTDSGANVLTFGAGSRLTVL.

In DNA form, the CDR3 reads TGTGCCAGCAGGGCCCTAGACTATCTTGGGAATGAGCAGTTCTTC. Its translation is CASRALDYLGNEQFF. The rearrangement joins TRBV27 to TRBJ2-1, with a tentative D call TRBD2 (5 bases). The CDR3 is 15 residues long. From germline, CDR1 is MNHEY and CDR2 SMNVEV (reference sequence). The V and J ends lost 6 bases and 7 bases respectively, with 19 bases between them.

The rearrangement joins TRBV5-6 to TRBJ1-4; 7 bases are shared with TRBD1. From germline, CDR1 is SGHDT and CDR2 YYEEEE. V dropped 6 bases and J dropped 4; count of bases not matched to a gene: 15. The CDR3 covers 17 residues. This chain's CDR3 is CASTRGVSGTVNEKLFF. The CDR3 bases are TGTGCCAGCACCCGAGGGGTTTCTGGGACAGTTAATGAAAAACTGTTTTTT.

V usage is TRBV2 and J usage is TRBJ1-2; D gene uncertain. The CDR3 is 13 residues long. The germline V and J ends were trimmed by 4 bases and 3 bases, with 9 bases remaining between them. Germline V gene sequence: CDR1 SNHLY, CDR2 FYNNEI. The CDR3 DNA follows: TGTGCCAGCAGTGTGGGGATCGACTATGGCTACACCTTC. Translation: CASSVGIDYGYTF.

The CDR3 DNA reads as TGTGCCAGCACCAACCAGAACACTGAAGCTTTCTTT. It codes for CASTNQNTEAFF. The chain recombines TRBV12-3 or TRBV12-4 with TRBJ1-1, with D unclear. CDR3 length: 12 amino acids. Trimming took 7 bases from V and 1 from J, leaving 7 bases between them.

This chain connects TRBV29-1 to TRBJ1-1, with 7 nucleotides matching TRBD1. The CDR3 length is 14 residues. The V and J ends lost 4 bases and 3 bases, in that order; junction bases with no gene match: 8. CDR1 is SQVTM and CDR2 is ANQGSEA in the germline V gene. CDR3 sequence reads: CSVVIVGQDTEAFF. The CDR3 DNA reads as TGCAGCGTTGTGATCGTCGGACAGGACACTGAAGCTTTCTTT.

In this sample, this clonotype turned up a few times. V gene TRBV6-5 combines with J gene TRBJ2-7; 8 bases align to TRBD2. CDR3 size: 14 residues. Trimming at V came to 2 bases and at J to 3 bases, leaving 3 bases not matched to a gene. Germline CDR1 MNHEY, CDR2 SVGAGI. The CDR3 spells CASSYRGGSYEQYF. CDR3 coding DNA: TGTGCCAGCAGTTACCGGGGGGGTAGCTACGAGCAGTACTTC.

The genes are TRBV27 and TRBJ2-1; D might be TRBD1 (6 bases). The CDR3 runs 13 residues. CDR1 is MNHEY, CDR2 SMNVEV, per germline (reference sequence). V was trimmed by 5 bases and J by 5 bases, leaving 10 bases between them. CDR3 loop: CASSMDSNNEQFF. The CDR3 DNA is TGTGCCAGCAGTATGGACAGCAACAATGAGCAGTTCTTC.

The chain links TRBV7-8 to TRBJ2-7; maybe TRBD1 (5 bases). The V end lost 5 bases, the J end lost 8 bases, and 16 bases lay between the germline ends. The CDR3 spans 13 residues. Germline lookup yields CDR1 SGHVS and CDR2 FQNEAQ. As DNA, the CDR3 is TGTGCCAGCAGCCCGCGCCGTGACAGCCAGCAGTACTTC. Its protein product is CASSPRRDSQQYF. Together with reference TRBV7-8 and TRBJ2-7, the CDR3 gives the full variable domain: GAGVSQSPRYKVAKRGQDVALRCDPISGHVSLFWYQQALGQGPEFLTYFQNEAQLDKSGLPSDRFFAERPEGSVSTLKIQRTQQEDSAVYLCASSPRRDSQQYFGPGTRLTVT.

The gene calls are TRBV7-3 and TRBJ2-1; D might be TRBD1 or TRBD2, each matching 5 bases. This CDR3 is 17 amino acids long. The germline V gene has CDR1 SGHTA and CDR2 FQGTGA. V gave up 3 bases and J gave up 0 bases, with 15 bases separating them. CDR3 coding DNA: TGTGCCAGCAGCTTGAGACCGGGACCCGACTCCTACAATGAGCAGTTCTTC. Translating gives CASSLRPGPDSYNEQFF.